Each of the 26 T cell receptor beta chains below was sequenced from the same sample in a study of molecular identifiers for immune sequencing clone quantification. One entry per CDR3 protein results from TCRdb running MiXCR on the PCR reads. The sample yields about 640,000 distinct CDR3 sequences, 20% seen once. The sequenced sample was naive CD8+ T cells from blood, with Jurkat cell RNA spiked in. Sample subset: FACS-sorted CD8+CD4-CCR7+CD45RA+ naive T cells. These receptors were obtained from a human donor in good health. Some libraries in this study had Jurkat cell RNA spiked in.

The sample holds many counts of this clonotype. The V gene is TRBV4-2, the J gene TRBJ2-1; TRBD1 might be the D (5 bases). V was trimmed by 3 bases and J by 4 bases, leaving 13 bases between them. This CDR3 spans 15 amino acids. Germline values: CDR1 LGHNA, CDR2 YNFKEQ. CDR3 bases: TGTGCCAGCAGCCAGGGGCAAGGCGGATACAATGAGCAGTTCTTC. It is translated as CASSQGQGGYNEQFF.

This clonotype was recorded at least ten times. CDR3 in DNA: TGTGCCAGCAGCCCCGGGACAGGGGGTTCTGGAAACACCATATATTTT. Amino acid sequence: CASSPGTGGSGNTIYF. The chain has TRBV7-9 and TRBJ1-3; TRBD1 matches 11 bases. The CDR3 is made up of 16 amino acids. CDR1 and CDR2 from the germline V gene are SEHNR and FQNEAQ (reference sequence). With V trimmed by 5 bases and J by 1 base, 4 bases remained unmatched.

The sample holds a few counts of this clonotype. The chain employs TRBV27 and TRBJ2-5; the D call may be TRBD1 or TRBD2 (5 bases each). V dropped 4 bases and J dropped 5 bases, with 14 bases sitting between them. There are 14 residues in the CDR3. Germline loops: CDR1 MNHEY, CDR2 SMNVEV (reference sequence). The CDR3 region has the DNA TGTGCCAGCAGTTCCCCAGGGAGTAGCGAGACCCAGTACTTC. The encoded protein is CASSSPGSSETQYF.

The rearrangement links TRBV28 to TRBJ1-3; the D is unclear. V lost 5 bases and J 0 bases, leaving 17 bases between the germline ends. The germline V gene encodes CDR1 MDHEN and CDR2 SYDVKM. The CDR3 has 17 amino acids. The chain's CDR3 is CASSPPPAHGSGNTIYF. For the CDR3, the DNA is TGTGCCAGCAGTCCACCCCCGGCCCACGGCTCTGGAAACACCATATATTTT. The complete variable domain, with remaining parts taken from reference TRBV28 and TRBJ1-3, reads DVKVTQSSRYLVKRTGEKVFLECVQDMDHENMFWYRQDPGLGLRLIYFSYDVKMKEKGDIPEGYSVSREKKERFSLILESASTNQTSMYLCASSPPPAHGSGNTIYFGEGSWLTVV.

This clonotype was detected ten times or more. The chain employs TRBV7-9 and TRBJ2-2; no clear D gene. V was pared by 5 bases and J by 7 bases, with 17 bases between. The CDR3 consists of 15 residues. Germline V gives CDR1 SEHNR, CDR2 FQNEAQ (reference sequence). CDR3 in DNA: TGTGCCAGCAGCCAGTTGCCATCGGGCGACGGGGAGCTGTTTTTT. This encodes CASSQLPSGDGELFF.

The sample holds many counts of this clonotype. V is TRBV12-3 or TRBV12-4 and J is TRBJ2-2; 7 bases are shared with TRBD2. The CDR3 is 14 residues long. Trimming removed 4 bases from V and 5 bases from J; junction bases left unmatched: 4. Here the CDR3 reads CASSSRGLTGELFF. The CDR3 bases are TGTGCCAGCAGTTCGCGGGGGTTAACCGGGGAGCTGTTTTTT.

This clonotype has a count of ten or more. The CDR3 loop is CASSLDVTGEETQYF. The CDR3 coding sequence is TGTGCCAGCAGCTTGGATGTGACAGGGGAAGAGACCCAGTACTTC. This chain links TRBV5-4 with TRBJ2-5; 8 positions agree with TRBD1. In germline, CDR1 is SGHNT, CDR2 YYREEE (reference sequence). CDR3 size: 15 residues. The V gene end was trimmed by 0 bases and the J gene end by 3 bases; junction bases not matched to a gene: 4.

On this clonotype itself: A read error is possible here, since a much larger clone lies one base away. V gene TRBV12-3 or TRBV12-4 combines with J gene TRBJ2-3; D gene uncertain. The CDR3 runs to 14 residues. Trimming removed 4 bases at V and 4 bases at J, with 12 bases between. For the CDR3, the DNA is TGTGCCAGCAGTTCCGACACCTCTCCAGATACGCAGTATTTT. Translation: CASSSDTSPDTQYF.

This clonotype was seen ten or more times. This chain links TRBV7-3 with TRBJ2-3; D perhaps matches TRBD2 (6 bases). Germline loops: CDR1 SGHTA, CDR2 FQGTGA. Trimming stripped 0 bases from V and 3 bases from J, with 10 bases between. The CDR3 is 15 amino acids. Here the CDR3 DNA reads TGTGCCAGCAGCTTAACCGGGAGTTTGACAGATACGCAGTATTTT. Encoded protein: CASSLTGSLTDTQYF.

This clonotype was seen repeatedly, ten times or more. The V gene is TRBV29-1, the J gene TRBJ1-2; tentatively, D is TRBD1 (6 bases). This CDR3 contains 19 residues. Trimming left V 0 bases short and J 4 bases short, with 27 bases between. Germline V gives CDR1 SQVTM, CDR2 ANQGSEA. CDR3 region: CSVEDLGEGGRGPGYGYTF. CDR3 coding DNA: TGCAGCGTTGAAGATTTGGGGGAGGGGGGGCGTGGACCTGGCTATGGCTACACCTTC.

This clonotype appeared many times. The chain recombines TRBV27 with TRBJ2-1; D unresolved. The V end lost 2 bases, the J end lost 10 bases, and 9 bases lay between the germline ends. Per germline, CDR1 MNHEY and CDR2 SMNVEV (reference sequence). CDR3 size: 12 residues. As DNA, the CDR3 is TGTGCCAGCAGTTTAGAAGGCACGGAGCAGTTCTTC. This codes for CASSLEGTEQFF.

This clonotype was recorded at least ten times. This chain uses TRBV24-1 with TRBJ2-3; D tentatively fits TRBD1 or TRBD2 (5 bases each). Looked up from germline, CDR1 is KGHDR and CDR2 is SFDVKD. The CDR3 spans 16 residues. V was shortened by 3 bases and J by 0 bases, with 12 bases between the two germline ends. CDR3 sequence reads: CATSDTGTQSTDTQYF. CDR3 DNA sequence: TGTGCCACCAGTGATACCGGGACCCAGAGCACAGATACGCAGTATTTT.

This chain connects TRBV7-9 to TRBJ2-7; D unclear. CDR1 SEHNR and CDR2 FQNEAQ come from the germline V gene (reference sequence). Trimming shortened V by 1 base and J by 3 bases, and 7 bases separated the two germline ends. The CDR3 length is 13 residues. The CDR3 bases are TGTGCCAGCAGCTTAGAACAGCACTACGAGCAGTACTTC. Translating it yields CASSLEQHYEQYF.

This clonotype was seen at least ten times. V is TRBV19 and J is TRBJ1-1; D is unresolved. Germline V gives CDR1 LNHDA, CDR2 SQIVND (reference sequence). With 3 bases removed from V and 7 bases from J, the gap between germline ends came to 6 bases. The CDR3 runs 11 residues. The CDR3 reads CASSILGEAFF. DNA for the CDR3: TGTGCCAGTAGTATCTTGGGTGAAGCTTTCTTT.

A word on this clonotype: This sequence may be a read error, since a much larger clone differs from it by one base. This chain connects TRBV20-1 to TRBJ2-3; 8 bases agree with TRBD1. This CDR3 is 16 amino acids long. CDR1 is DFQATT and CDR2 is SNEGSKA in the germline V gene (reference sequence). DNA for the CDR3: TGCAGTGCTAGTGGGACAGGAGACACTAGCACAGATACGCGGTATTTT. Translated, it gives CSASGTGDTSTDTRYF.

As regards this clonotype: This may come from a read error, since a much larger clone is one base off. The chain uses TRBV6-2 or TRBV6-3 and TRBJ2-7, with no clear D. The germline V gene encodes CDR1 MNHEY and CDR2 SVGEGT. The CDR3 has 14 residues. The CDR3 DNA follows: TGTGCCAGCAGCCGAGTGGGCCGCTCCTACGAGCGGTACTTC. It codes for CASSRVGRSYERYF.

The CDR3 loop is CSARAGLAASTDTQYF. The CDR3 region has the DNA TGCAGTGCTAGGGCGGGCCTAGCGGCGAGCACAGATACGCAGTATTTT. The V call is TRBV20-1, the J call TRBJ2-3, with 7 nucleotides matching TRBD2. The germline CDR1 and CDR2 sequences are DFQATT and SNEGSKA (reference sequence). With 3 bases clipped from V and 0 bases from J, the junction kept 9 bases outside the gene matches. The CDR3 totals 16 residues.

This clonotype was counted many times. The rearrangement uses TRBV24-1 and TRBJ2-3; no reliable D call. Germline CDR1 and CDR2: KGHDR and SFDVKD. V was pared by 1 base and J by 6 bases, with 4 bases between. The CDR3 is 12 amino acids. The CDR3 coding sequence is TGTGCCACCAGTGATTTAAGTGATACGCAGTATTTT. Amino acids: CATSDLSDTQYF.

In its sample, this clonotype was seen many times. The genes are TRBV25-1 and TRBJ1-2, with a weak D call TRBD1 (6 bases). The length of the CDR3 is 16 residues. Germline assignment: CDR1 MGHDK and CDR2 SYGVNS. V lost 0 bases and J 4 bases, leaving 15 bases between the germline ends. CDR3: CASSEYISGEGYGYTF. The DNA for the CDR3 is TGTGCCAGCAGTGAATATATTTCAGGGGAGGGCTATGGCTACACCTTC.

Comments on this clonotype: This CDR3 fails to terminate in the conserved phenylalanine or tryptophan, so it likely reflects a read error. This rearrangement joins TRBV12-5 to TRBJ1-1, with unresolved D. Germline assignment: CDR1 LGHNT and CDR2 FRNRAP. This CDR3 has 13 amino acids. Between the trimmed V and J ends, which lost 4 bases and 1 base, there was a span of 7 bases. This CDR3 reads CASGYQPNTEAFL. In DNA form, the CDR3 reads TGTGCTAGTGGTTACCAACCGAACACTGAAGCTTTCCTT.

In this sample, this clonotype turned up a few times. The J gene is TRBJ2-3, the V gene TRBV19; D gene ambiguous. V was clipped by 3 bases and J by 5 bases, with 15 bases between them. In germline, CDR1 is LNHDA, CDR2 SQIVND (reference sequence). The CDR3 totals 15 residues. The CDR3 nucleotides are TGTGCCAGTAGTATCCTTTTTAGTGTTGTAGATACGCAGTATTTT. Translating gives CASSILFSVVDTQYF.

This clonotype was detected ten times or more. The chain combines TRBV6-5 with TRBJ2-3; 7 bases match TRBD1. This CDR3 is 13 amino acids long. V lost 7 bases, J lost 2 bases, and 3 bases stayed unmatched. The V gene's germline CDR1 is MNHEY and CDR2 SVGAGI. The CDR3 DNA reads TGTGCCAGCAAGGACAGGTACACAGATACGCAGTATTTT. This gives the protein CASKDRYTDTQYF.

About this clonotype: This may be a read error: a much more frequent sequence differs by one nucleotide. The chain uses TRBV5-1 and TRBJ1-1, with 8 positions matching TRBD1. V shed 7 bases, J shed 0 bases, and the junction held 20 bases outside the gene matches. This CDR3 spans 19 amino acids. Germline loops: CDR1 SGHRS, CDR2 YFSETQ. The CDR3 loop reads CASGSAGGDYPVMNTEAFF. The CDR3 nucleotides read TGCGCCAGCGGGTCCGCAGGGGGCGATTATCCGGTCATGAACACTGAAGCTTTCTTT.

To note about this clonotype: Possible read error: a much larger clone is one base away. CDR3 loop: CASSYWGQSSKQYF. DNA for the CDR3: TGTGCCAGCAGTTACTGGGGACAGTCTTCCAAGCAGTACTTC. V is TRBV6-6 and J is TRBJ2-7; TRBD1 matches at 7 bases. The CDR3 has 14 amino acids. V lost 1 base, J lost 8 bases, and 8 bases stayed unmatched. Germline values: CDR1 MNHNY, CDR2 SVGAGI (reference sequence).

This clonotype was recorded many times. This chain links TRBV2 with TRBJ1-1; D unclear. Germline CDR1 reads SNHLY; CDR2 reads FYNNEI. This CDR3 is built from 14 residues. Trimming pared 5 bases from V and 5 bases from J, leaving 15 bases between. The CDR3 coding sequence is TGTGCCAGCAGTCGTGATTATGGTATAACTGAAGCTTTCTTT. Amino acid sequence: CASSRDYGITEAFF.

This rearrangement joins TRBV3-1 to TRBJ2-3; D tentatively reads TRBD1 or TRBD2 (5 bases each). CDR1 LGHDT and CDR2 YNNKEL come from the germline V gene (reference sequence). Trimming stripped 0 bases from V and 2 bases from J, with 12 bases between. This CDR3 has 16 residues. The CDR3 nucleotides read TGTGCCAGCAGCCAAGACCGGGACGTCATCACAGATACGCAGTATTTT. It specifies CASSQDRDVITDTQYF.